This entry describes one TCR beta chain. Using immunoSEQ multiplex PCR, the repertoire was profiled, and TCRdb retains in-frame clones only, with some absent. The sample has approximately 220,000 clones; 70% to 90% are singletons. This record belongs to a study of blood T cell repertoires in COVID-19. Enrollees, about 18 to 100 years old, lived in around 23 US areas. Which cohort a participant joined came from the clinical history participants gave. Sequencing was performed on PBMCs or T cells enriched from blood (not recorded which). The TCR sequence derives from a woman between 35 and 50 years old with acute COVID-19.

CDR3 region: CASSTSRGARSTDTQYF. CDR3 coding DNA: TGTGCCAGCAGCACTAGCAGGGGGGCGCGGAGCACAGATACGCAGTATTTT. V and J are TRBV5-4 and TRBJ2-3; D is perhaps TRBD1 (7 bases). The CDR3 contains 17 residues. V lost 4 bases, J lost 0 bases, and 18 bases lay in between. Per the germline V gene, CDR1 is SGHNT and CDR2 is YYREEE (reference sequence).